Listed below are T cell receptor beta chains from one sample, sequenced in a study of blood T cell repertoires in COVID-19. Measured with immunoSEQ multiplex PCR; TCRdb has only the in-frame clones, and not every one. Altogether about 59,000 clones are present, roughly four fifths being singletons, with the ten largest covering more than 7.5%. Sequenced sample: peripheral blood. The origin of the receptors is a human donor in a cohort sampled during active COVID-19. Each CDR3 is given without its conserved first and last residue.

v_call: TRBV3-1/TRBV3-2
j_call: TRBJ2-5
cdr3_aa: ASSQDMVGSQETQY

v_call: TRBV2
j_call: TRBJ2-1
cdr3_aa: ASRLAGWASYNEQF

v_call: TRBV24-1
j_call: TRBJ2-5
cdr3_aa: ATSDLRQGSYQETQY

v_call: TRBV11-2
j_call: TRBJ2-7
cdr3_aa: ASSPRRSTYEQY

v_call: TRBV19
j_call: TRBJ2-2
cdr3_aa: ATWAAFNTGELF

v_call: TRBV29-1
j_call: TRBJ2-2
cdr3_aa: SVEGGGTGELF

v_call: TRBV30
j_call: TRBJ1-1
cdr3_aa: AWIIPNMNTEAF

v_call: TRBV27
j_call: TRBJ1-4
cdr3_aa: ASSREFNEKLF

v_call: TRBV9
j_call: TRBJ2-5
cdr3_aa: ASSAEQGGETQY

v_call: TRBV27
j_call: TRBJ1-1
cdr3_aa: ASSFRQGGNTEAF

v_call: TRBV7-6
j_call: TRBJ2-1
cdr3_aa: ASSSSGTSGSGEQF

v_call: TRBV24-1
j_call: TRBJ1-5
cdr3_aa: ATGRGGDNQPQH

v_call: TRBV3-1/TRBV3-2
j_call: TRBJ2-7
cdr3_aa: ASSRRGVGEQY

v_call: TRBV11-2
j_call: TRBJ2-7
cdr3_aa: ASSFPGDYEQY

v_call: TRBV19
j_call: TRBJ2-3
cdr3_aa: ASSIRGLEGDTQY

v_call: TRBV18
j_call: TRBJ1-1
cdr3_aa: ASSPRRRGQNTEAF

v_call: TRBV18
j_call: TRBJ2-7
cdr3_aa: ASSRLGKGMTYEQY

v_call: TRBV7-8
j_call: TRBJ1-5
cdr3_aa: ASSVYQGGDQPQH

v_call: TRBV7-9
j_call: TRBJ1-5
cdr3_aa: ASSPGTGWNQPQH

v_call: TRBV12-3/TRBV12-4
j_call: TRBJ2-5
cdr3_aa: ASSLLSQETQY

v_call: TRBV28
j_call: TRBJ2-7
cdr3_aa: ASKPSGTASYEQY

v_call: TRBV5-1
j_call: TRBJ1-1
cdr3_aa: ASSLLGDGSTEAF

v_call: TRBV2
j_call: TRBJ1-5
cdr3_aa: ASSPGTYQPQH

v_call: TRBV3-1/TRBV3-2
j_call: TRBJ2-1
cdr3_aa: ASSPPTGGFYNEQF

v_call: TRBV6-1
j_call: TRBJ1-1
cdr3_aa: ASSDKGWGDTEAF

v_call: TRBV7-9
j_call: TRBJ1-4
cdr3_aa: ASSNRDAGTNEKLF

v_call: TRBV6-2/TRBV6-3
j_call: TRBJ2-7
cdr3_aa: ASSPGTGVNSPYEQY

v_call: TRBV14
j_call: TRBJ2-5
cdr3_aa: ASSQVGQAGIETQY

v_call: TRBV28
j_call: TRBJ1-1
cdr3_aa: ASSLLTEEAF

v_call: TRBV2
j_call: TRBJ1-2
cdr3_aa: ASSQQGVYGYT

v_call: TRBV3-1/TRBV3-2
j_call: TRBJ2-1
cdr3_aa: ASSQKPAGAYNEQF

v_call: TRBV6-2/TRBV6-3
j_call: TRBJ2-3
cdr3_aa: ASSYPAGGSTDTQY

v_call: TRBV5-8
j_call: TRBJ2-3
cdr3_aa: ASSLGVGWRDTQY